These T cell receptor beta chains were read from a single sample in a study of blood T cell repertoires in COVID-19. Sequenced by immunoSEQ multiplex PCR; TCRdb stores in-frame clones only, minus some. This sample has over 150,000 clones, with approximately 80% found just once. Sequencing input: peripheral blood. These receptors were taken from a woman aged 60-75 years with acute or convalescent COVID-19. Both conserved end residues are part of each CDR3. A D gene is named only where the DNA matches it firmly. The listing skips clone size in some rows; elsewhere it reads once, few, many or a size class.

clone size	V gene	D gene	J gene	CDR3 DNA	CDR3 protein
.	TRBV5-4	TRBD1	TRBJ1-4	TGTGCCAGCAGCTTACAGGGGCTAGAGGAAAAACTGTTTTTT	CASSLQGLEEKLFF
.	TRBV7-2	TRBD1	TRBJ1-2	TGTGCCAGCAGCTTAGAAGGACAGGGGAGGTTTGGCTACACCTTC	CASSLEGQGRFGYTF
once	TRBV3-1/TRBV3-2	.	TRBJ2-2	TGTGCCAGCAGCGGTCCGATTACACGATCCACCGGGGAGCTGTTTTTT	CASSGPITRSTGELFF
few	TRBV4-2	TRBD1	TRBJ1-4	TGTGCCAGCAGCCAAGGGACAGGGGGCGCAGTATCCGAAAAACTGTTTTTT	CASSQGTGGAVSEKLFF
.	TRBV28	.	TRBJ1-5	TGTGCCACCTTAGACAGTAGCAATCAGCCCCAGCATTTT	CATLDSSNQPQHF
.	TRBV7-9	TRBD1	TRBJ1-2	TGTGCCAGCAGCTTAGCGACGACAGGGGATGGCTACACCTTC	CASSLATTGDGYTF
once	TRBV19	.	TRBJ1-5	TGTGCCAGTGCCTCGGGGGGAGGGGGGAGCAATCAGCCCCAGCATTTT	CASASGGGGSNQPQHF
.	TRBV7-8	.	TRBJ2-1	TGTGCCAGCAGCGCTCCTAGGTCTCTTGAGCAGTTCTTC	CASSAPRSLEQFF
.	TRBV29-1	TRBD1	TRBJ2-7	TGCAGCGTTTCTACAGGGGGCGACCTTGGGGGCGAGCAGTACTTC	CSVSTGGDLGGEQYF
.	TRBV27	TRBD2	TRBJ2-2	TGTGCCAGCGGGGGGGACGCGAACACCGGGGAGCTGTTTTTT	CASGGDANTGELFF
.	TRBV7-2	.	TRBJ2-1	TGTGCCAGCAGCTTAGATCCCGGCTACAATGAGCAGTTCTTC	CASSLDPGYNEQFF
.	TRBV5-1	TRBD1	TRBJ1-1	TGCGCCAGCAGCTACGGGACAGGGGATAGGGCTGAAGCTTTCTTT	CASSYGTGDRAEAFF
once	TRBV11-2	TRBD2	TRBJ2-1	TGTGCCAGCAGTCTAGCGCTAGCGGGGGCCGGGGGAAATGAGCAGTTCTTC	CASSLALAGAGGNEQFF
.	TRBV10-3	TRBD1	TRBJ1-5	TGTGCCACCCAAGGGGGGACAGGGGTCAATCAGCCCCAGCATTTT	CATQGGTGVNQPQHF
once	TRBV6-6	.	TRBJ1-5	TGTGCCAGCAGTTACGACAGGTCGAGGGATCAGCCCCAGCATTTT	CASSYDRSRDQPQHF
.	TRBV19	.	TRBJ1-1	TGTGCCAGTAGTATGTGGCAGAACACTGAAGCTTTCTTT	CASSMWQNTEAFF
.	TRBV6-6	.	TRBJ2-7	TGTGCCAGCATTAACGCGGGGGCCTCCTCCTACGAGCAGTACTTC	CASINAGASSYEQYF
.	TRBV7-2	.	TRBJ2-5	TGTGCCAGCAGCTGGGTAGGCGGGGCGGGCCAAGAGACCCAGTACTTC	CASSWVGGAGQETQYF
.	TRBV7-9	.	TRBJ2-2	TGTGCCAGCAGCTCCTGGACAGTAACCGGGGAGCTGTTTTTT	CASSSWTVTGELFF